A single sample is the source of the 14 T cell receptor beta chains below, sequenced in a study of OX40 agonist ivuxolimab in advanced cancers. TCRdb's copy holds only in-frame clones and misses some; the assay was immunoSEQ multiplex PCR. In the table there are under 35,000 clones, about 81% of which are singletons. This sample comprised CD4+ or CD8+ T cells sorted from blood, obtained in a trial of the OX40 agonist ivuxolimab. These receptors all stem from an adult with an advanced solid tumor such as melanoma, head and neck, liver or kidney cancer.

J is TRBJ1-1 and V is TRBV4-3; TRBD1 is a possible D gene (6 bases). This CDR3 spans 19 amino acids. Germline CDR1 LGHNA, CDR2 YSLEER. The V end lost 1 base, the J end lost 0 bases, and 21 bases lay between the germline ends. The chain's CDR3 is CASSQVGGLGADMNTEAFF. CDR3 DNA sequence: TGCGCCAGCAGCCAAGTGGGGGGGTTGGGGGCCGACATGAACACTGAAGCTTTCTTT.

The V gene is TRBV29-1, the J gene TRBJ1-4; maybe TRBD1 (5 bases). V was clipped by 4 bases and J by 8 bases, with 14 bases between them. This CDR3 has 13 residues. CDR1 and CDR2 from the germline V gene are SQVTM and ANQGSEA. The CDR3 DNA reads TGCAGCGTTGGGGGATCAGGGAGGGAAAAACTGTTTTTT. Protein: CSVGGSGREKLFF.

The count of this clone is one. The V call is TRBV29-1, the J call TRBJ2-3, with TRBD2 identical over 11 bases. The CDR3 is 16 amino acids. The J segment lost 0 bases and the V segment lost 4 bases, leaving 6 bases of the junction unmatched. Per the germline V gene, CDR1 is SQVTM and CDR2 is ANQGSEA. CDR3 protein: CSVVSSGGPSTDTQYF. The CDR3 DNA is TGCAGCGTTGTATCTAGCGGGGGGCCGAGCACAGATACGCAGTATTTT.

The chain is built from TRBV6-6 and TRBJ2-4; 8 nucleotides line up with TRBD1. The length of the CDR3 is 16 residues. Germline assignment: CDR1 MNHNY and CDR2 SVGAGI (reference sequence). V shed 7 bases and J 7 bases; nucleotides not matched to a gene: 15. The CDR3: CASTPNTQGVGNIQYF. The CDR3 DNA is TGTGCCAGCACTCCAAACACACAGGGGGTGGGGAACATTCAGTACTTC.

The chain uses TRBV6-5 and TRBJ1-2, with 9 bases identical to TRBD1. This CDR3 is built from 15 residues. The germline CDR1 and CDR2 sequences are MNHEY and SVGAGI. The J segment lost 8 bases and the V segment lost 4 bases, leaving 11 bases of the junction unmatched. CDR3 DNA sequence: TGTGCCAGCAGTTTAACAGGGGGCGGTTGGGTGGGCTACACCTTC. Translation: CASSLTGGGWVGYTF.

The genes are TRBV29-1 and TRBJ2-2; TRBD2 matches 11 bases. Germline assignment: CDR1 SQVTM and CDR2 ANQGSEA. The CDR3 has 13 residues. V shed 7 bases and J 6 bases; nucleotides not matched to a gene: 4. This CDR3 reads CSGTSGGAGELFF. The DNA of the CDR3 is TGCAGCGGCACTAGCGGGGGCGCCGGGGAGCTGTTTTTT.

About this clone: A junction boundary mismatches the germline segment, possibly from a read error. This chain uses TRBV13 with TRBJ2-1, with 8 bases that match TRBD2. CDR1 is PRHDT, CDR2 FYEKMQ, per germline (reference sequence). This CDR3 is built from 16 residues. The CDR3 coding sequence is TGTGCCAGCAGCCTAGGGCACAGCGGGGGATACAATGAGCAGTTCTTC. As protein: CASSLGHSGGYNEQFF.

The chain employs TRBV2 and TRBJ2-1; D is unresolved. CDR1 and CDR2 from the germline V gene are SNHLY and FYNNEI. V dropped 7 bases and J dropped 4 bases, with 5 bases sitting between them. CDR3 size: 11 residues. The CDR3 bases are TGTGCCAGCACACCTTACAATGAGCAGTTCTTC. The encoded protein is CASTPYNEQFF.

The chain carries TRBV4-1 and TRBJ1-1; D uncertain. Per germline, CDR1 MGHRA and CDR2 YSYEKL. V was trimmed by 4 bases and J by 2 bases, leaving 20 bases between them. The CDR3 has 17 residues. In DNA form, the CDR3 reads TGCGCCAGCAGCCCCTCCCCCTTGTCTCTACTAAACACTGAAGCTTTCTTT. Its translation: CASSPSPLSLLNTEAFF.

The V call is TRBV7-6, the J call TRBJ2-7; D call uncertain. CDR1 SGHVS and CDR2 FNYEAQ come from the germline V gene. This CDR3 is 15 amino acids long. V gave up 1 base and J gave up 2 bases, with 12 bases separating them. In DNA form, the CDR3 reads TGTGCCAGCAGCTTAGAGGCAGGCCAAACCTACGAGCAGTACTTC. It codes for CASSLEAGQTYEQYF. The variable domain in full, completed from reference TRBV7-6 and TRBJ2-7, reads GAGVSQSPRYKVTKRGQDVALRCDPISGHVSLYWYRQALGQGPEFLTYFNYEAQQDKSGLPNDRFSAERPEGSISTLTIQRTEQRDSAMYRCASSLEAGQTYEQYFGPGTRLTVT.

The CDR3 DNA sequence: TGTGCCAGCAGTTTGGGGGGGCAGAGGGAGACCCAGTACTTC. Protein: CASSLGGQRETQYF. This chain uses TRBV28 with TRBJ2-5; the D gene is possibly TRBD2 (7 bases). V was trimmed by 3 bases and J by 5 bases, leaving 13 bases between them. The CDR3 contains 14 residues. Germline CDR1 reads MDHEN; CDR2 reads SYDVKM. Full variable domain (rest looked up from reference TRBV28 and TRBJ2-5): DVKVTQSSRYLVKRTGEKVFLECVQDMDHENMFWYRQDPGLGLRLIYFSYDVKMKEKGDIPEGYSVSREKKERFSLILESASTNQTSMYLCASSLGGQRETQYFGPGTRLLVL.

This chain links TRBV4-3 with TRBJ2-3, with 7 bases that match TRBD2. Looked up from germline, CDR1 is LGHNA and CDR2 is YSLEER. The trim removed 4 bases at V and 2 bases at J, leaving 9 bases unmatched. The CDR3 spans 16 residues. CDR3 region: CASSRRVAGVTDTQYF. CDR3 nucleotides: TGCGCCAGCAGCCGTCGGGTAGCGGGTGTCACAGATACGCAGTATTTT.

This clone appeared a few times. The chain is built from TRBV5-4 and TRBJ1-2, with 10 bases that match TRBD1. J was trimmed by 8 bases and V by 4 bases; bases with no gene match: 5. Germline CDR1 reads SGHNT; CDR2 reads YYREEE (reference sequence). The CDR3 is 13 amino acids. In DNA form, the CDR3 reads TGTGCCAGCAGCGGCGACAGGGGGCGCGGCTACACCTTC. Amino acid sequence: CASSGDRGRGYTF.

The rearrangement joins TRBV29-1 to TRBJ2-3; 10 positions match TRBD1. The CDR3 has 14 residues. The germline V gene has CDR1 SQVTM and CDR2 ANQGSEA. CDR3 protein: CTATGTGVTDTQYF. The CDR3 DNA is TGCACCGCCACCGGGACAGGGGTGACAGATACGCAGTATTTT.